Sequencing of this TCR beta chain was carried out in a study of T cell changes during pregnancy in multiple sclerosis (dated by TCRdb to about 2019). With respect to the entire study: The study examined how the T cell repertoire changed over the course of pregnancy in women with multiple sclerosis.

This clone was detected once. Its antigen has not been determined. No much larger clone exists at a distance of one base, and base qualities are not known. Library method: the immunoSEQ multiplex PCR assay. The source is immuneACCESS, and TCRdb retained only in-frame sequences with V and J called. Part of the clones is not carried over; for the studies checked, unresolved V genes explain less than half of this, and the remainder is unexplained. Recorded for this sample are tens of thousands of clones; approximately 90% of them occurred a single time. Roughly 2% of the sample goes to the ten largest clones. The germline V gene gives CDR1 as SGHTA and CDR2 as FQGNSA. The CDR3 contains 15 residues, cysteine and phenylalanine counted. Here the CDR3 DNA is all that survives: 45 bases in frame from base 1. The V and J ends are trimmed by 5 bases and 2 bases, leaving 10 bases between them.

This sequence uses TRBV7-2 and TRBJ2-6; there is no confident call for the D gene. This TCR derives from a female donor in good health, enrolled as a control in a pregnancy study. The source material was peripheral blood, sampled in the first trimester of pregnancy. The CDR3: CASSLLAAGANVLTF. Read as DNA, the sequence is TGTGCCAGCAGCCTACTTGCGGCTGGGGCCAACGTCCTGACTTTC.